The 7 T cell receptor beta chains listed next were all sequenced from one sample in a study of T cells after yellow fever vaccination. Each CDR3 protein gets one entry after TCRdb re-called the 5' RACE reads with MiXCR. This repertoire shows 400,000 or so distinct CDR3 sequences, more than 9% found once; its top ten account for less than 20%. Sequenced here: PBMCs, sampled on the day of the first yellow fever vaccination. These receptors all come from a man aged 18 to 35 who received the YFV17D yellow fever vaccine.

A few counts support this clonotype. The gene calls are TRBV12-3 or TRBV12-4 and TRBJ1-2; no clear D. The CDR3 sequence is 14 residues long. V was cut by 5 bases and J by 2 bases, with 12 bases left in between. CDR3 in DNA: TGTGCCAGCAGTCCCATGGACGGAAACTATGGCTACACCTTC. This gives the protein CASSPMDGNYGYTF.

The J gene is TRBJ2-2, the V gene TRBV5-1; D is undetermined. From germline, CDR1 is SGHRS and CDR2 YFSETQ. The CDR3 has 14 amino acids. With 5 bases removed from V and 4 bases from J, the gap between germline ends came to 12 bases. For the CDR3, the DNA is TGCGCCAGCAGGTCCTTATCTGGCACCGGGGAGCTGTTTTTT. Amino acid sequence: CASRSLSGTGELFF.

This clonotype was seen a few times. This chain links TRBV6-5 with TRBJ2-7, with D perhaps being TRBD1 or TRBD2 (6 bases each). CDR1 and CDR2 (germline): MNHEY, SVGAGI. CDR3 length: 15 residues. The V and J ends lost 0 bases and 3 bases respectively, with 12 bases between them. CDR3 DNA sequence: TGTGCCAGCAGTTACTCGAGGGGGGCGGGCTACGAGCAGTACGTC. This encodes CASSYSRGAGYEQYV.

V usage is TRBV28 and J usage is TRBJ1-1, with unresolved D. CDR1 and CDR2 from the germline V gene are MDHEN and SYDVKM. This CDR3 has 14 residues. Trimming stripped 5 bases from V and 8 bases from J, with 18 bases between. In DNA form, the CDR3 reads TGTGCCAGCAGTCCTATAACCGCCGGGGTCGAAGCTTTCTTT. This codes for CASSPITAGVEAFF.

This clonotype showed up many times. J is TRBJ2-5 and V is TRBV5-1, with no clear D. The V end lost 0 bases, the J end lost 3 bases, and 9 bases lay between the germline ends. From germline, CDR1 is SGHRS and CDR2 YFSETQ. The CDR3 spans 14 residues. The CDR3 DNA follows: TGCGCCAGCAGCTTGGCGTCCCGGGAAGAGACCCAGTACTTC. This gives the protein CASSLASREETQYF.

This clonotype is a singleton in its sample. A read error may be the cause here, since a much bigger clone is one base away. The V gene is TRBV5-1, the J gene TRBJ1-1, with TRBD1 matching over 7 bases. This CDR3 contains 16 residues. The V gene's germline CDR1 is SGHRS and CDR2 YFSETQ. The CDR3 loop is CDSSSAVGQRNTEAFF. The CDR3 nucleotides are TGCGACAGCAGCTCGGCGGTGGGACAGAGGAACACTGAAGCTTTCTTT.

The chain is built from TRBV13 and TRBJ2-1; the D gene is possibly TRBD1 (6 bases). V was clipped by 5 bases and J by 0 bases, with 14 bases between them. CDR3 length: 16 residues. The germline V gene encodes CDR1 PRHDT and CDR2 FYEKMQ (reference sequence). The CDR3 sequence: CASSPPGVLSYNEQFF. The DNA of the CDR3 is TGTGCCAGCAGCCCCCCAGGGGTTCTCTCCTACAATGAGCAGTTCTTC.